Each of the 23 T cell receptor beta chains below was sequenced from the same sample in a study of immune evolution from preneoplasia to lung adenocarcinoma (dated by TCRdb to the early 2020s). Receptors were amplified or captured by the immunoSEQ multiplex PCR assay. Held by TCRdb, this immuneACCESS table contains in-frame sequences only and omits some clones. Under half of the omission traces to an unresolved V gene where checked; the cause of the rest is unknown. In all, the sample holds around 3,500 clones, and 60% to 75% of those were seen once. Clones ranked in the top ten supply roughly 12% of the sample. Material: FFPE lung adenocarcinoma in situ tissue. The cell subset or site tag for this specimen amounts to: preinvasive adenocarcinoma in situ (AIS). The source of these receptors is a person between 55 and 80 years old with lung adenocarcinoma.

The chain couples TRBV28 to TRBJ2-7, with D possibly matching TRBD1 (5 bases). The germline gives CDR1 MDHEN, CDR2 SYDVKM. The CDR3 is 16 residues long. V dropped 1 base and J dropped 5 bases, with 18 bases sitting between them. CDR3: CASSLSWGVGRDEQYF. CDR3 nucleotides: TGTGCCAGCAGTTTATCATGGGGCGTTGGCAGGGACGAGCAGTACTTC.

J is TRBJ1-4 and V is TRBV7-9; no clear D gene. The CDR3 length is 18 residues. Germline V gene sequence: CDR1 SEHNR, CDR2 FQNEAQ (reference sequence). With 3 bases removed from V and 8 bases from J, the gap between germline ends came to 25 bases. The CDR3 spells CASSFGQAGSGKREKLFF. The CDR3 DNA reads as TGTGCCAGCAGCTTCGGGCAGGCTGGATCTGGAAAGCGAGAAAAACTGTTTTTT.

This chain uses TRBV4-1 with TRBJ2-7, with a weak D call TRBD2 (7 bases). The V gene's germline CDR1 is MGHRA and CDR2 YSYEKL. The CDR3 covers 17 residues. Trimming cost V 0 bases and J 0 bases, with 15 bases left between them. This CDR3 reads CASSQEGGWTASYEQYF. CDR3 nucleotide sequence: TGCGCCAGCAGCCAAGAGGGGGGGTGGACAGCCTCCTACGAGCAGTACTTC.

V and J are TRBV28 and TRBJ1-4; D unclear. Between the trimmed V and J ends, which lost 2 bases and 7 bases, there was a span of 14 bases. The CDR3 is made up of 15 amino acids. Germline V gene lookup returns CDR1 MDHEN and CDR2 SYDVKM. The CDR3 sequence is CASSLATIYREKLFF. The CDR3 DNA reads as TGTGCCAGCAGTTTAGCGACAATTTACCGTGAAAAACTGTTTTTT.

Only a few counts were recorded for this clone. This chain links TRBV7-2 with TRBJ1-3; D gene unclear. V was clipped by 2 bases and J by 4 bases, with 12 bases between them. Looked up from germline, CDR1 is SGHTA and CDR2 is FQGNSA. CDR3 length: 15 residues. CDR3 nucleotide sequence: TGTGCCAGCAGCTTATGGTTGGGTCAGGGAAACACCATATATTTT. Its translation is CASSLWLGQGNTIYF.

J is TRBJ2-7 and V is TRBV7-8; D unclear. The CDR3 is made up of 11 amino acids. V dropped 4 bases and J dropped 3 bases, with 4 bases sitting between them. Looked up from germline, CDR1 is SGHVS and CDR2 is FQNEAQ. The CDR3: CASSSFYEQYF. The DNA for the CDR3 is TGTGCCAGCAGCTCTTTCTACGAGCAGTACTTC.

Only one count was recorded for this clone. The chain has TRBV7-9 and TRBJ1-2; D may be TRBD1 (5 bases). This CDR3 contains 12 residues. Germline CDR1 SEHNR, CDR2 FQNEAQ (reference sequence). V lost 8 bases, J lost 3 bases, and 10 bases lay in between. The CDR3 sequence is CASSGGDYGYTF. The CDR3 DNA reads TGTGCCAGCTCCGGGGGGGACTATGGCTACACCTTC.

The V and J genes are TRBV5-1 and TRBJ1-3; D may be TRBD1 (6 bases). CDR3 size: 18 residues. The germline CDR1 and CDR2 sequences are SGHRS and YFSETQ. V was trimmed by 4 bases and J by 3 bases, leaving 23 bases between them. The CDR3 DNA sequence: TGCGCCAGCAGCCGATTACCACCGGGACAAGACCTTGGAAACACCATATATTTT. Translated, it gives CASSRLPPGQDLGNTIYF.

The chain's CDR3 is CASSLVSGRLYEQYF. The CDR3 region has the DNA TGTGCCAGCAGCTTAGTTAGCGGGCGGCTCTACGAGCAGTACTTC. This sequence joins TRBV7-8 and TRBJ2-7; 7 bases are a match to TRBD2. V was clipped by 1 base and J by 3 bases; unmatched bases: 6. Looked up from germline, CDR1 is SGHVS and CDR2 is FQNEAQ. CDR3 length: 15 amino acids.

This sequence joins TRBV5-6 and TRBJ1-1; 7 bases align to TRBD1. The CDR3 covers 15 residues. V shed 5 bases and J 4 bases; nucleotides not matched to a gene: 11. Germline CDR1 reads SGHDT; CDR2 reads YYEEEE. CDR3 sequence: CASSRLIQGRTEAFF. The CDR3 coding sequence is TGTGCCAGCAGTCGCCTCATACAGGGGCGCACTGAAGCTTTCTTT.

The chain has TRBV2 and TRBJ2-7; tentative D call: TRBD1 (7 bases). Per the germline V gene, CDR1 is SNHLY and CDR2 is FYNNEI. CDR3 length: 14 residues. V shed 2 bases and J shed 4 bases, with 12 bases lying between them. The CDR3 nucleotides read TGTGCCAGCAGTGAAAGGCCAGGGGGGTACGAGCAGTACTTC. This codes for CASSERPGGYEQYF.

V gene TRBV5-4 combines with J gene TRBJ2-2; D ambiguous. Trimming left V 3 bases short and J 1 base short, with 7 bases between. In germline, CDR1 is SGHNT, CDR2 YYREEE (reference sequence). This CDR3 is built from 14 residues. This CDR3 is CASSSILNTGELFF. CDR3 DNA sequence: TGTGCCAGCAGCTCAATTTTGAACACCGGGGAGCTGTTTTTT.

The genes are TRBV5-1 and TRBJ2-2; 7 nucleotides align to TRBD2. The length of the CDR3 is 15 residues. The V gene end was trimmed by 2 bases and the J gene end by 3 bases; junction bases not matched to a gene: 4. Germline loops: CDR1 SGHRS, CDR2 YFSETQ. This chain's CDR3 is CASSFSGSDTGELFF. In DNA, the CDR3 is TGCGCCAGCAGCTTTAGCGGGTCGGACACCGGGGAGCTGTTTTTT.

The chain is built from TRBV5-5 and TRBJ2-3; D is ambiguous. CDR1 is SGHKS, CDR2 YYEKEE, per germline (reference sequence). Deletions cut 5 bases from V and 7 bases from J, with 14 bases between. This CDR3 contains 13 residues. This CDR3 reads CASRTADGYTQYF. The CDR3 DNA sequence: TGTGCCAGCAGAACTGCAGACGGCTATACGCAGTATTTT.

The chain employs TRBV30 and TRBJ1-2, with 9 bases matching TRBD1. The CDR3 has 14 residues. Trimming cost V 5 bases and J 8 bases; bases outside gene matches: 12. The V gene's germline CDR1 is GTSNPN and CDR2 SVGIG (reference sequence). The CDR3: CAWAGTGLPGGYTF. CDR3 DNA sequence: TGTGCCTGGGCCGGGACAGGGCTCCCGGGAGGCTACACCTTC.

The J gene is TRBJ2-6, the V gene TRBV11-2; D ambiguous. V was shortened by 0 bases and J by 4 bases, with 7 bases between the two germline ends. The length of the CDR3 is 15 residues. CDR1 SGHAT and CDR2 FQNNGV come from the germline V gene. The CDR3 region has the DNA TGTGCCAGCAGCTTAGAGGGTTCCGGGGCCAACGTCCTGACTTTC. Translating it yields CASSLEGSGANVLTF.

This clone was counted only a few times. This CDR3 reads CATSRQDGTYEQYF. The CDR3 DNA sequence: TGTGCCACCAGCAGACAGGACGGGACCTACGAGCAGTACTTC. The V call is TRBV15, the J call TRBJ2-7; D possibly corresponds to TRBD2 (5 bases). The CDR3 runs 14 residues. CDR1 is LNHNV and CDR2 is YYDKDF in the germline V gene (reference sequence). Trimming took off 2 bases at V and 2 bases at J, with 10 bases between the two ends.

The chain is built from TRBV7-3 and TRBJ2-3; 11 positions agree with TRBD2. Looked up from germline, CDR1 is SGHTA and CDR2 is FQGTGA. The CDR3 runs 16 residues. The V and J ends lost 5 bases and 4 bases, in that order; junction bases with no gene match: 8. The CDR3 region is CASSLVSGGAADTQYF. CDR3 DNA: TGTGCCAGCAGCCTGGTTAGCGGGGGGGCCGCAGATACGCAGTATTTT.

This clone was detected a few times. The V gene is TRBV18, the J gene TRBJ2-2; D could derive from TRBD1 or TRBD2 (6 bases each). V shed 3 bases and J shed 5 bases, with 13 bases lying between them. Germline loops: CDR1 KGHSH, CDR2 LQKENI. CDR3 length: 15 amino acids. CDR3 in DNA: TGTGCCAGCTCACCCCGGGGGCTGGGGACCGGGGAGCTGTTTTTT. Translated, it gives CASSPRGLGTGELFF.

This chain uses TRBV5-1 with TRBJ2-2, with D possibly TRBD1 on 7 matching bases. The V gene lost 4 bases and the J gene lost 6 bases, with 19 bases spanning the gap. Germline loops: CDR1 SGHRS, CDR2 YFSETQ. The CDR3 has 16 residues. The CDR3 DNA reads as TGCGCCAGCAGCATGGACAGTCCCAGGGGGGCCGGGGAGCTGTTTTTT. Translating it yields CASSMDSPRGAGELFF.

The chain employs TRBV30 and TRBJ2-7; D is uncertain. Trimming removed 1 base at V and 3 bases at J, with 7 bases between. The CDR3 loop spans 12 amino acids. Germline CDR1 is GTSNPN and CDR2 is SVGIG (reference sequence). The CDR3 sequence is CAWSGQLYEQYF. The CDR3, as DNA: TGTGCCTGGAGTGGGCAGCTCTACGAGCAGTACTTC. Full variable domain (remainder filled in from reference TRBV30 and TRBJ2-7): SQTIHQWPATLVQPVGSPLSLECTVEGTSNPNLYWYRQAAGRGLQLLFYSVGIGQISSEVPQNLSASRPQDRQFILSSKKLLLSDSGFYLCAWSGQLYEQYFGPGTRLTVT.

V gene TRBV7-9 combines with J gene TRBJ2-5, with D hard to call. The CDR3 extends over 14 amino acids. V was shortened by 4 bases and J by 1 base, with 10 bases between the two germline ends. Germline V CDR1 and CDR2: SEHNR, FQNEAQ (reference sequence). The CDR3 protein is CASSSRAIQETQYF. The DNA of the CDR3 is TGTGCCAGCAGCTCCCGGGCCATCCAAGAGACCCAGTACTTC.

J is TRBJ1-1 and V is TRBV5-1; D gene unclear. Per the germline V gene, CDR1 is SGHRS and CDR2 is YFSETQ. The CDR3 runs to 14 residues. Trimming took 0 bases from V and 4 from J, leaving 10 bases between them. Here the CDR3 reads CASSLEGSFTEAFF. In nucleotides, the CDR3 is TGCGCCAGCAGCTTGGAAGGGAGCTTCACTGAAGCTTTCTTT.